This T cell receptor (beta chain) was profiled in a study of long-term antiretroviral therapy in people with HIV. Whole-study findings and limits: CDR3 length ranges were narrower in HIV repertoires than in controls. Post-ART diversity increased but stayed below transplant donor controls. Clones with expansion before ART led the repertoire at all time points.

Deletions cut 0 bases from V and 6 bases from J, with 10 bases between. The germline CDR1 and CDR2 sequences are SGHRS and YFSETQ. This CDR3 region has 14 residues. The immunoSEQ assay was v3.0, run at survey level. Libraries were prepared by immunoSEQ multiplex PCR; TCRdb keeps only in-frame clonotypes and omits some of them. The table lists under 45,000 clones, about 93% of them singletons. With regard to this clone: Its cognate antigen is unknown.

The chain employs TRBV5-1 and TRBJ1-5; D is uncertain. Here the sequenced sample was unsorted PBMCs, taken around 5.5 years after starting antiretroviral therapy. The receptor's source is a woman between 50 and 59 years old with HIV. The CDR3 loop is CASSLGGGSQPQHF. CDR3 coding DNA: TGCGCCAGCAGCTTGGGAGGAGGGAGTCAGCCCCAGCATTTT.